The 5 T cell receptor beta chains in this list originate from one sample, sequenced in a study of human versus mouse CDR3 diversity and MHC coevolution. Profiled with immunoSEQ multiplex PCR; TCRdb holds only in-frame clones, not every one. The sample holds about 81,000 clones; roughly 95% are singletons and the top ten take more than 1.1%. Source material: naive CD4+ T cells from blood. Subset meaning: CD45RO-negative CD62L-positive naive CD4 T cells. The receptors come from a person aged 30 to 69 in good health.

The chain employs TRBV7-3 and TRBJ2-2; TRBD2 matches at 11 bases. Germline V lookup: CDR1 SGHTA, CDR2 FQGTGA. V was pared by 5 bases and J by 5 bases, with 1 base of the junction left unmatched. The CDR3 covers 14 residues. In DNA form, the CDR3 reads TGTGCCAGCAGCCGGACTAGCGGGACCGGGGAGCTGTTTTTT. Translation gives CASSRTSGTGELFF. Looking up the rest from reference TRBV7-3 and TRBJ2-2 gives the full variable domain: GAGVSQTPSNKVTEKGKYVELRCDPISGHTALYWYRQSLGQGPEFLIYFQGTGAADDSGLPNDRFFAVRPEGSVSTLKIQRTERGDSAVYLCASSRTSGTGELFFGEGSRLTVL.

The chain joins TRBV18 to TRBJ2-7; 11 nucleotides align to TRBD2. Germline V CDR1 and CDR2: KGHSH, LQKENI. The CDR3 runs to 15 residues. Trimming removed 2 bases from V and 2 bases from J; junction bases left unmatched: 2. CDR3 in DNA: TGTGCCAGCTCACCAGGACTAGCGGGCACCTACGAGCAGTACTTC. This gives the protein CASSPGLAGTYEQYF.

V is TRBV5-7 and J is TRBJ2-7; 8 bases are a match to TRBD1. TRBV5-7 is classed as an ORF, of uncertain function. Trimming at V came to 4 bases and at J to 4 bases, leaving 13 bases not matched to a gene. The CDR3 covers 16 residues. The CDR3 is CASSPHFGTGTYEQYF. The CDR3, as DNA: TGTGCCAGCAGCCCCCATTTCGGGACAGGAACTTACGAGCAGTACTTC.

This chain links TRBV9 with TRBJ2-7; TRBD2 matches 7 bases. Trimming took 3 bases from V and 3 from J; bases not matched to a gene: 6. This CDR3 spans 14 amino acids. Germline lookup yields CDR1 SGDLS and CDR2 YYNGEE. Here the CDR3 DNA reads TGTGCCAGCAGCGCCGAGGGAGGGAGCTACGAGCAGTACTTC. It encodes CASSAEGGSYEQYF.

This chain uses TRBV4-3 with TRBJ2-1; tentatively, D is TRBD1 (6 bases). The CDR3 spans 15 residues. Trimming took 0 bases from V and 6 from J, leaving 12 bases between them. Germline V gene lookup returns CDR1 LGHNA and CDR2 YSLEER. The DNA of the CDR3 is TGCGCCAGCAGCCAAGATGCCCCCAGGGGCAATGAGCAGTTCTTC. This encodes CASSQDAPRGNEQFF.